This T cell receptor (beta chain) was recorded in a study of CD8 T cells in ankylosing spondylitis. Remarks on this clonotype: An end of the junction differs from the germline gene, which may be a read error.

TCRdb reanalysed the 5' RACE reads using MiXCR and keeps one entry per CDR3 protein. Of roughly 130,000 distinct CDR3 sequences detected, roughly 13% appear once; the ten largest clones hold 3%. CDR3 length equals 14 residues. The source of this sequence is a female donor with ankylosing spondylitis or in good health (not recorded which). Sequenced input: blood, either unsorted or a sorted T cell fraction (not recorded which). The rearrangement joins TRBV12-3 or TRBV12-4 to TRBJ2-6, with D uncertain. CDR3 loop: CAGSPGIGANVLTF. The DNA for the CDR3 is TGTGCCGGCAGTCCGGGTATCGGGGCCAACGTCCTGACTTTC.